One and the same sample provided the 7 T cell receptor beta chains below, sequenced in a study of T cell responses to AZD1222 COVID-19 vaccine. Libraries were prepared by immunoSEQ multiplex PCR; TCRdb keeps only in-frame clonotypes and omits some of them. The table lists 90,000 to 130,000 clones, 80% to 90% of them singletons. The sequenced sample was peripheral blood, obtained 28 days after the second AZD1222 dose. The receptors stem from an adult who received the AZD1222 COVID-19 vaccine.

The chain links TRBV2 to TRBJ2-7, with D hard to call. The V gene's germline CDR1 is SNHLY and CDR2 FYNNEI. The CDR3 is made up of 11 amino acids. V lost 8 bases to trimming and J lost 4 bases, with 9 bases between them. This CDR3 is CASQAEYEQYF. The CDR3 bases are TGTGCCAGCCAAGCCGAGTACGAGCAGTACTTC.

In this sample, this clone turned up a few times. J is TRBJ2-3 and V is TRBV5-1; D remains ambiguous. The CDR3 runs 13 residues. Per the germline V gene, CDR1 is SGHRS and CDR2 is YFSETQ. The V end lost 0 bases, the J end lost 5 bases, and 7 bases lay between the germline ends. The CDR3 coding sequence is TGCGCCAGCAGCTTGGTTAAAATAGATACGCAGTATTTT. Translating gives CASSLVKIDTQYF.

This clone was detected once. The rearrangement links TRBV28 to TRBJ2-5; weak D call: TRBD1 (6 bases). CDR1 is MDHEN, CDR2 SYDVKM, per germline. This CDR3 is built from 14 residues. The V and J ends lost 10 bases and 0 bases respectively, with 15 bases between them. CDR3 sequence: CATSRGGHQETQYF. CDR3 in DNA: TGTGCCACATCCAGGGGTGGTCACCAAGAGACCCAGTACTTC.

V gene TRBV27 combines with J gene TRBJ1-4; TRBD1 matches 7 bases. The V gene end was trimmed by 4 bases and the J gene end by 7 bases; junction bases not matched to a gene: 6. This CDR3 spans 14 amino acids. CDR1 is MNHEY and CDR2 is SMNVEV in the germline V gene (reference sequence). The CDR3: CASSSTGQGEKLFF. CDR3 in DNA: TGTGCCAGCAGTTCGACAGGGCAAGGTGAAAAACTGTTTTTT.

The count of this clone is one. V is TRBV5-1 and J is TRBJ1-1; D possibly corresponds to TRBD1 (5 bases). Trimming pared 3 bases from V and 3 bases from J, leaving 12 bases between. Germline V gene data show CDR1 as SGHRS and CDR2 as YFSETQ. CDR3 size: 14 residues. CDR3 loop: CASSSLGGDTEAFF. CDR3 in DNA: TGCGCCAGCAGCTCCCTGGGAGGGGACACTGAAGCTTTCTTT.

V and J are TRBV5-1 and TRBJ1-1, with 9 nucleotides matching TRBD1. The V gene's germline CDR1 is SGHRS and CDR2 YFSETQ. The length of the CDR3 is 13 residues. After removal of 7 bases from V and 5 bases from J, the junction contained 6 bases not matched to a gene. CDR3 region: CASAQGARTEAFF. CDR3 coding DNA: TGCGCCAGCGCACAGGGGGCGCGGACTGAAGCTTTCTTT.

The chain combines TRBV18 with TRBJ1-1; TRBD1 aligns across 8 bases. The V and J ends lost 6 bases and 1 base, in that order; junction bases with no gene match: 7. The V gene's germline CDR1 is KGHSH and CDR2 LQKENI. The length of the CDR3 is 15 residues. The CDR3 protein is CASSSTGVGNTEAFF. CDR3 coding DNA: TGTGCCAGCTCCTCGACAGGGGTGGGGAACACTGAAGCTTTCTTT.